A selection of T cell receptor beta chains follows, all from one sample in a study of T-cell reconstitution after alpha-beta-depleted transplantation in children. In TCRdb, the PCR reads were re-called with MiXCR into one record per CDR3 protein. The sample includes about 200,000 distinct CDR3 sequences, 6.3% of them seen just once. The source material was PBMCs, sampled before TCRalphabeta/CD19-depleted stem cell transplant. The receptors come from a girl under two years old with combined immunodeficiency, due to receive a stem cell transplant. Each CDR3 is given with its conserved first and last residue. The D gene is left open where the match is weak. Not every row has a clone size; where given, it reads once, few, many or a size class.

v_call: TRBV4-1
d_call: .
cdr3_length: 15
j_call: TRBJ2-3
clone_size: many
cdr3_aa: CASSQLGISTDTQYF
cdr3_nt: TGCGCCAGCAGCCAACTAGGAATCAGCACAGATACGCAGTATTTT

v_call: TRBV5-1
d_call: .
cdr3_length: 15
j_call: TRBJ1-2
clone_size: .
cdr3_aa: CASSLEPGTNYGYTF
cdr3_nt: TGCGCCAGCAGCCTGGAGCCGGGAACAAACTATGGCTACACCTTC

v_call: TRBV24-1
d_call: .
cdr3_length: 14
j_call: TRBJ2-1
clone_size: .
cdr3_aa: CATSARPSYNEQFF
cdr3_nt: TGTGCCACCAGTGCCAGGCCCTCCTACAATGAGCAGTTCTTC

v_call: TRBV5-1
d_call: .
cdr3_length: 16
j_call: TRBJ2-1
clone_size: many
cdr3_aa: CASSPISKERNNEQFF
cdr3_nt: TGCGCCAGCAGCCCCATTAGCAAAGAGAGAAACAATGAGCAGTTCTTC

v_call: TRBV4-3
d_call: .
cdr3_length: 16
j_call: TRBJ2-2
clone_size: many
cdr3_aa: CASSQSPGHNTGELFF
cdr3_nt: TGCGCCAGCAGCCAATCTCCGGGACATAACACCGGGGAGCTGTTTTTT

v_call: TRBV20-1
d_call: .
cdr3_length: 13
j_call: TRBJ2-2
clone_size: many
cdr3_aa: CSARDRRYGELFF
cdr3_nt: TGCAGTGCAAGGGACCGGCGATACGGGGAGCTGTTTTTT

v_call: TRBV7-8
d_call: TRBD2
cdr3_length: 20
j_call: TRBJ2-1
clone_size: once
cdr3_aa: CASSFWAGAEGFGLYNEQFF
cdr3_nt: TGTGCCAGCAGCTTTTGGGCGGGAGCTGAGGGCTTCGGACTCTACAATGAGCAGTTCTTC

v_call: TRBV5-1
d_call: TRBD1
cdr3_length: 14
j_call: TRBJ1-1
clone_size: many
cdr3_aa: CASSKGQGSTEAFF
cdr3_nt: TGCGCCAGCAGCAAGGGACAGGGAAGCACTGAAGCTTTCTTT

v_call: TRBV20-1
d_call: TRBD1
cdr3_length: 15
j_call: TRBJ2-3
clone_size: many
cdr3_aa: CSASQRQGQADTQYF
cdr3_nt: TGCAGTGCTAGTCAGCGACAGGGGCAGGCAGATACGCAGTATTTT

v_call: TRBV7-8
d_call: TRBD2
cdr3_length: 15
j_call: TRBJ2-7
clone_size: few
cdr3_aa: CASSRGTSSQDEQYF
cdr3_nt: TGTGCCAGCAGCCGTGGGACTAGCTCCCAGGACGAGCAGTACTTC

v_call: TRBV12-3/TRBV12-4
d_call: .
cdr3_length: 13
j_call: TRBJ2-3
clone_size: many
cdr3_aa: CASSLVLGDTQYF
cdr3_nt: TGTGCCAGCAGTTTAGTATTAGGAGATACGCAGTATTTT

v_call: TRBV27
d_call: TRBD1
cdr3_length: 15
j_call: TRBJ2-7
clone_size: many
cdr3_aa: CASRPQQGFSYEQYF
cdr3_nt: TGTGCCAGCAGGCCGCAACAGGGGTTCTCCTACGAGCAGTACTTC

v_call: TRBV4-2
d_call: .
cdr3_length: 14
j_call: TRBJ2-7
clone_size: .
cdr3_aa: CASSQDRDLLEQYF
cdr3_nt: TGTGCCAGCAGCCAAGATCGGGACCTTTTGGAGCAGTACTTC

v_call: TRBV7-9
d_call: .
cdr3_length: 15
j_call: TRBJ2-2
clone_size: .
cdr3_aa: CASSSPYANTGELFF
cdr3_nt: TGTGCCAGCAGCTCACCTTATGCGAACACCGGGGAGCTGTTTTTT

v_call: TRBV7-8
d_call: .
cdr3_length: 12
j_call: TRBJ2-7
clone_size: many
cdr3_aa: CASSPDNYEQYF
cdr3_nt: TGTGCCAGCAGCCCGGACAACTACGAGCAGTACTTC

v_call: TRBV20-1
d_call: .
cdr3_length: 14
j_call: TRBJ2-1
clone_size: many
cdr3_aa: CSARDRERVTEQFF
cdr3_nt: TGCAGTGCTAGAGATCGGGAGAGGGTCACTGAGCAGTTCTTC

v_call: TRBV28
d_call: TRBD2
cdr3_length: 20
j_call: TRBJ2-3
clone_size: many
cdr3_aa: CASSILAGGPLVQDTDTQYF
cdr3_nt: TGTGCCAGCAGTATACTAGCGGGAGGGCCGTTAGTGCAGGACACAGATACGCAGTATTTT

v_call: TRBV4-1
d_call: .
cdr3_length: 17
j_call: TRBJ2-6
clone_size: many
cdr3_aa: CASSQDEVSSGANVLTF
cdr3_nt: TGCGCCAGCAGCCAAGATGAGGTTAGCTCTGGGGCCAACGTCCTGACTTTC

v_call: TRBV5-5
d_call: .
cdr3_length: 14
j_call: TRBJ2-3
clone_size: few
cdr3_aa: CASSSPIRWDTQYF
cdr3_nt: TGTGCCAGCAGCTCCCCGATCCGGTGGGATACGCAGTATTTT

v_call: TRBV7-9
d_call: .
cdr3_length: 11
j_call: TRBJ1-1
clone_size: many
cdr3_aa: CASSASTEAFF
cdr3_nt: TGTGCCAGCAGCGCCAGCACTGAAGCTTTCTTT

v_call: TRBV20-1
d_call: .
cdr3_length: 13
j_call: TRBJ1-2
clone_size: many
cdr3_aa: CSARPGNDYGYTF
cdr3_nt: TGCAGTGCTAGACCAGGGAATGACTATGGCTACACCTTC

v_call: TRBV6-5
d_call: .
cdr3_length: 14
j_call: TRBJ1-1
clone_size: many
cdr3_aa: CASSYSGLNTEAFF
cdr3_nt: TGTGCCAGCAGTTACTCCGGGTTGAACACTGAAGCTTTCTTT

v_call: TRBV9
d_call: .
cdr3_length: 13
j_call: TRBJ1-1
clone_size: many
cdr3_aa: CASTRWVNTEAFF
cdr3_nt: TGTGCCAGCACCCGTTGGGTGAACACTGAAGCTTTCTTT

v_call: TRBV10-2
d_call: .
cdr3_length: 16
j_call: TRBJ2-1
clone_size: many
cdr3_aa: CASSDSGTGDYNEQFF
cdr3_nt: TGCGCCAGCAGTGACTCCGGGACTGGGGATTACAATGAGCAGTTCTTC

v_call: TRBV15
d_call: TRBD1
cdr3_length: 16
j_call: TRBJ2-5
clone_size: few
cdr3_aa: CATSRDQGQGMETQYF
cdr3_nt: TGTGCCACCAGCAGAGATCAGGGACAGGGGATGGAGACCCAGTACTTC

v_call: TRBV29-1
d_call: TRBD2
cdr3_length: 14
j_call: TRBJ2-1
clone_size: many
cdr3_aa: CSVAGTSGGNEQFF
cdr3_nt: TGCAGCGTCGCCGGGACTAGCGGGGGGAATGAGCAGTTCTTC

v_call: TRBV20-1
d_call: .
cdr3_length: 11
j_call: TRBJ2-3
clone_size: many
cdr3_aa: CSASSTDTQYF
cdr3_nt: TGCAGTGCTAGCTCAACAGATACGCAGTATTTT

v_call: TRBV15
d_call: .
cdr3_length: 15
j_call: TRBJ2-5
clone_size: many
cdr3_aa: CATSRDGETRETQYF
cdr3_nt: TGTGCCACCAGCAGAGATGGGGAAACGAGGGAGACCCAGTACTTC

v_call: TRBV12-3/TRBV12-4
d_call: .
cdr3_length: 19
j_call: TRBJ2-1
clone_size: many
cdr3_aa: CASSSTASRTNPSYNEQFF
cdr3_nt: TGTGCCAGCAGTTCCACAGCGAGCCGGACGAACCCCTCCTACAATGAGCAGTTCTTC

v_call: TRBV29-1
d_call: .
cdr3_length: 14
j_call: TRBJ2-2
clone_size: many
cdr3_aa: CSVVDGARAGELFF
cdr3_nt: TGCAGCGTTGTCGACGGGGCCCGGGCCGGGGAGCTGTTTTTT

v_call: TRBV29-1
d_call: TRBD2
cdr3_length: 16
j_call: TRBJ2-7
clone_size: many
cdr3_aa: CSVRGKLAGYSYEQYF
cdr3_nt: TGCAGCGTCAGGGGGAAGCTAGCGGGATATTCCTACGAGCAGTACTTC

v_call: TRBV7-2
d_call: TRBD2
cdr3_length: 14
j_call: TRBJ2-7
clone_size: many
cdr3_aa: CASSLTSGLGEQYF
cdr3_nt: TGTGCCAGCAGCTTGACTAGCGGCTTAGGGGAGCAGTACTTC

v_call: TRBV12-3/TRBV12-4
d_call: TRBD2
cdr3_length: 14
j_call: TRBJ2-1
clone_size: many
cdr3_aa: CASRGLAGFNEQFF
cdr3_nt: TGTGCCAGTAGGGGACTAGCGGGGTTCAATGAGCAGTTCTTC

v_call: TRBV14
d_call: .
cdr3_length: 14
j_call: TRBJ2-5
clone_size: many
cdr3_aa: CASSLRTHQETQYF
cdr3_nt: TGTGCCAGCAGCCTTCGAACCCACCAAGAGACCCAGTACTTC

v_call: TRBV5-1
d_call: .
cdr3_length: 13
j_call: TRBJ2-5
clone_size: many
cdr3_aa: CASSGRGLETQYF
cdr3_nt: TGCGCCAGCAGCGGACGCGGTTTGGAGACCCAGTACTTC

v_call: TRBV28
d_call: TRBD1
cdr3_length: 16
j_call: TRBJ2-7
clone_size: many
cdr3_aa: CASSFHRGRSSYEQYF
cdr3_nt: TGTGCCAGCAGTTTCCACAGGGGTCGAAGCTCCTACGAGCAGTACTTC

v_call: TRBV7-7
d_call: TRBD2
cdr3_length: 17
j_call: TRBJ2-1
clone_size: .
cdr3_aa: CASSPLGLAGGSGEQFF
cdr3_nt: TGTGCTAGCAGCCCCTTGGGACTAGCGGGAGGTTCGGGTGAGCAGTTCTTC

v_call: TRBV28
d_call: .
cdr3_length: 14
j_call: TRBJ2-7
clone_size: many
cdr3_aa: CASRDRQTTYEQYF
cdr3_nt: TGTGCCAGCAGAGACCGACAGACAACCTACGAGCAGTACTTC

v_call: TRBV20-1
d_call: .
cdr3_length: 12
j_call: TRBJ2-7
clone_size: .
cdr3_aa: CSARGLRYEQYF
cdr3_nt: TGCAGCGCTCGGGGACTTCGCTACGAGCAGTACTTC

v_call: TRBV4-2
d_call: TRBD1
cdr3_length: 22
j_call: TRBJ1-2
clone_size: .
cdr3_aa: CASRQTNSYRDRGLVDGYGYTF
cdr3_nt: TGTGCCAGCAGACAGACGAACAGTTACCGGGACAGGGGGCTTGTAGATGGGTATGGCTACACCTTC

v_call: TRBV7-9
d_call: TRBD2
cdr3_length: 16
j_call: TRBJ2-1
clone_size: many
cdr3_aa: CASSSILAVRGNEQFF
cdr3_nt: TGTGCCAGCAGCTCGATACTAGCGGTCCGAGGAAATGAGCAGTTCTTC

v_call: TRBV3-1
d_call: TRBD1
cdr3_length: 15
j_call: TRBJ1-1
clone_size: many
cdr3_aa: CASSRGTGGDTEAFF
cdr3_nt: TGTGCCAGCAGCCGCGGGACAGGTGGGGACACTGAAGCTTTCTTT

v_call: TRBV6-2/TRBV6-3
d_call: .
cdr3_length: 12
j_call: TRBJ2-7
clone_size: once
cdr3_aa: CASSGVGYEQYF
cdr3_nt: TGTGCCAGCAGTGGCGTAGGCTACGAGCAGTACTTC

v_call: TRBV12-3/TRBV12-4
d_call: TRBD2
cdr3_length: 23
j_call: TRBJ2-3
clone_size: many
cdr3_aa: CASSLALNPLRAGVMVGADTQYF
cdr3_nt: TGTGCCAGCAGTTTAGCGCTAAATCCCCTACGAGCGGGAGTGATGGTCGGCGCAGATACGCAGTATTTT

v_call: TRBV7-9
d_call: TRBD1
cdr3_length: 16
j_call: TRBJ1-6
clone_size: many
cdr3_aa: CASRPSDRGQDSPLHF
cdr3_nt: TGTGCCAGCAGACCGTCTGACAGGGGGCAGGATTCACCCCTCCACTTT

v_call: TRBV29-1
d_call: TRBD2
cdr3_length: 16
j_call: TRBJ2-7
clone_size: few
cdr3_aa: CSVEDIAGGSSYEQYF
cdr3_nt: TGCAGCGTTGAAGATATAGCGGGGGGGAGCTCCTACGAGCAGTACTTC

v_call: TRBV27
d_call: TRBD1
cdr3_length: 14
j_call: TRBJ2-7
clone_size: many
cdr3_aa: CASSSRQGSYEQYF
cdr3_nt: TGTGCCAGCAGTTCCCGACAGGGGTCCTACGAGCAGTACTTC

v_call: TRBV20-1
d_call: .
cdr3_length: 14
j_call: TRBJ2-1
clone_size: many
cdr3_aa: CSARDRASFNEQFF
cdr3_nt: TGCAGTGCTAGAGACAGGGCGTCTTTCAATGAGCAGTTCTTC

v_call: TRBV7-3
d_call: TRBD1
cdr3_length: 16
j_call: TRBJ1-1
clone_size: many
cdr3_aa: CASSLGPDRSNTEAFF
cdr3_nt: TGTGCCAGCAGCTTGGGGCCGGACAGGTCGAACACTGAAGCTTTCTTT

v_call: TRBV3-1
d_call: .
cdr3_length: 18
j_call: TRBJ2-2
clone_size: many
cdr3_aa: CASSQYSLWGAGTGELFF
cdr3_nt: TGTGCCAGCAGCCAATACTCCCTATGGGGGGCGGGCACCGGGGAGCTGTTTTTT